Below, 28 T cell receptor beta chains from the same sample are listed, as sequenced in a study of blood T cell repertoires in COVID-19. Data came from immunoSEQ multiplex PCR; TCRdb stores just in-frame clones and leaves some out. The sample contains some 150,000 clones, over 65% of which appear only once. Sample: peripheral blood. These receptors were collected from a human donor in a cohort sampled during active COVID-19.

This chain uses TRBV19 with TRBJ2-4; the D is unclear. CDR3 length: 13 residues. Germline values: CDR1 LNHDA, CDR2 SQIVND (reference sequence). V was pared by 8 bases and J by 6 bases, with 14 bases between. The CDR3 DNA sequence: TGTGCCAGTCGACAACCTTATGGAAACATTCAGTACTTC. This sequence encodes CASRQPYGNIQYF.

The chain uses TRBV5-1 and TRBJ1-6, with a possible D match to TRBD1 (6 bases). CDR1 and CDR2 from the germline V gene are SGHRS and YFSETQ. The length of the CDR3 is 15 residues. Between the trimmed V and J ends, which lost 5 bases and 5 bases, there was a span of 14 bases. The CDR3 here is CASRQQGPDNSPLHF. The CDR3 DNA sequence: TGCGCCAGCAGGCAACAGGGCCCAGATAATTCACCCCTCCACTTT.

A few counts support this clone. The chain employs TRBV28 and TRBJ2-2, with 8 bases aligning to TRBD1. Germline assignment: CDR1 MDHEN and CDR2 SYDVKM. With V trimmed by 9 bases and J by 2 bases, 8 bases remained unmatched. The CDR3 has 15 residues. DNA of the CDR3: TGTGCCAGTACGACAGGGGATGACAACACCGGGGAGCTGTTTTTT. Its translation: CASTTGDDNTGELFF.

The gene calls are TRBV25-1 and TRBJ2-3; TRBD2 aligns across 8 bases. Per germline, CDR1 MGHDK and CDR2 SYGVNS. The CDR3 runs 16 residues. V trimming: 5 bases; J trimming: 5 bases; junction bases outside the gene matches: 12. The CDR3 sequence is CASSLSQREYIDTQYF. CDR3 DNA: TGTGCCAGCAGTCTTTCCCAGCGGGAGTATATAGATACGCAGTATTTT.

The V gene is TRBV7-3, the J gene TRBJ2-2; 7 bases are shared with TRBD2. From germline, CDR1 is SGHTA and CDR2 FQGTGA. The CDR3 is 15 amino acids. V dropped 2 bases and J dropped 2; count of bases not matched to a gene: 2. For the CDR3, the DNA is TGTGCCAGCAGCTTACGGGGGGACAACACCGGGGAGCTGTTTTTT. Translated, it gives CASSLRGDNTGELFF.

The chain combines TRBV5-6 with TRBJ1-1; D unresolved. CDR3 length: 14 amino acids. With 4 bases removed from V and 1 base from J, the gap between germline ends came to 11 bases. CDR1 and CDR2 (germline): SGHDT, YYEEEE. CDR3 bases: TGTGCCAGCAGCCCGATGGGAGGGAACACTGAAGCTTTCTTT. Protein sequence: CASSPMGGNTEAFF. Variable domain in full (rest from reference TRBV5-6 and TRBJ1-1): DAGVTQSPTHLIKTRGQQVTLRCSPKSGHDTVSWYQQALGQGPQFIFQYYEEEERQRGNFPDRFSGHQFPNYSSELNVNALLLGDSALYLCASSPMGGNTEAFFGQGTRLTVV.

The chain carries TRBV30 and TRBJ2-3; a possible D gene is TRBD2 (7 bases). The CDR3 contains 14 residues. Looked up from germline, CDR1 is GTSNPN and CDR2 is SVGIG (reference sequence). V was pared by 0 bases and J by 6 bases, with 13 bases between. The CDR3 nucleotides are TGTGCCTGGAGTGTTGGAGGGGGGGTGGATACGCAGTATTTT. The encoded protein is CAWSVGGGVDTQYF.

This chain joins TRBV1 and TRBJ1-2; the table's D gene call, TRBD1, was not cross checked with the DNA. TRBV1 constitutes a pseudogene. The CDR3 is made up of 16 amino acids. The CDR3 is CTSSQGVRQGNYGYTF. The CDR3 nucleotides are TGCACCAGCAGCCAAGGGGTTAGACAGGGCAACTATGGCTACACCTTC.

The CDR3 loop is CASSVEAIGELFF. CDR3 sequence (DNA): TGTGCCAGCAGCGTAGAAGCGATCGGGGAGCTGTTTTTT. This chain links TRBV9 with TRBJ2-2; D gene uncertain. Deletions cut 0 bases from V and 7 bases from J, with 7 bases between. Germline V gene sequence: CDR1 SGDLS, CDR2 YYNGEE. CDR3 length equals 13 residues.

V and J are TRBV28 and TRBJ1-5; D is ambiguous. V shed 1 base and J shed 5 bases, with 12 bases lying between them. The CDR3 spans 15 residues. From germline, CDR1 is MDHEN and CDR2 SYDVKM. CDR3 protein: CASSLSVGGYQPQHF. The CDR3 bases are TGTGCCAGCAGTTTATCAGTGGGAGGATATCAGCCCCAGCATTTT.

V is TRBV20-1 and J is TRBJ2-3; a possible D gene is TRBD1 (5 bases). Trimming removed 5 bases at V and 8 bases at J, with 5 bases between. The CDR3 loop spans 9 amino acids. Germline V CDR1 and CDR2: DFQATT, SNEGSKA (reference sequence). The DNA of the CDR3 is TGCAGTGCTCAGGGTACGCAGTATTTT. It is translated as CSAQGTQYF.

This chain joins TRBV6-5 and TRBJ1-2; 7 bases are a match to TRBD1. Germline assignment: CDR1 MNHEY and CDR2 SVGAGI. V was pared by 4 bases and J by 0 bases, with 5 bases of the junction left unmatched. The CDR3 is 15 amino acids. The DNA for the CDR3 is TGTGCCAGCAGTTCCCCGGGACAGACTAACTATGGCTACACCTTC. The encoded protein is CASSSPGQTNYGYTF.

This clone was counted a single time. V is TRBV6-5 and J is TRBJ1-1, with D perhaps matching TRBD1 (5 bases). The V end lost 11 bases, the J end lost 6 bases, and 13 bases lay between the germline ends. The CDR3 spans 11 residues. Germline V gene lookup returns CDR1 MNHEY and CDR2 SVGAGI. The CDR3 DNA is TGTGCCGTAAAGCCGGGGGCTGAAGCTTTCTTT. The encoded protein is CAVKPGAEAFF.

The chain links TRBV27 to TRBJ1-1, with D possibly matching TRBD1 (6 bases). The ends were cut back, 2 bases at V and 2 bases at J, with 9 bases in the middle. This CDR3 has 14 residues. Germline CDR1 is MNHEY and CDR2 is SMNVEV (reference sequence). The CDR3 reads CASSLRGGNTEAFF. The CDR3 DNA follows: TGTGCCAGCAGTTTAAGGGGGGGTAACACTGAAGCTTTCTTT.

The V and J genes are TRBV29-1 and TRBJ1-1; a possible D gene is TRBD1 (5 bases). Per germline, CDR1 SQVTM and CDR2 ANQGSEA. Trimming took off 5 bases at V and 1 base at J, with 8 bases between the two ends. There are 12 residues in the CDR3. The CDR3 bases are TGCAGCGTTCGGAGGGGGAACACTGAAGCTTTCTTT. It specifies CSVRRGNTEAFF.

V usage is TRBV7-9 and J usage is TRBJ1-6; 7 nucleotides align to TRBD1. Germline-derived CDR1 and CDR2 are SEHNR and FQNEAQ (reference sequence). The V and J ends lost 6 bases and 10 bases, in that order; junction bases with no gene match: 12. This CDR3 contains 15 residues. The DNA for the CDR3 is TGTGCCAGCAGTCGACAGACCTCAGGGGGATCACCCCTCCACTTT. It encodes CASSRQTSGGSPLHF.

The gene calls are TRBV9 and TRBJ2-7; 9 nucleotides line up with TRBD1. Germline CDR1 is SGDLS and CDR2 is YYNGEE. This CDR3 contains 16 residues. The ends lost 5 bases at V and 3 bases at J; junction bases unmatched: 12. The CDR3 reads CASSPGTGMSFYEQYF. CDR3 sequence (DNA): TGTGCCAGCAGTCCTGGGACAGGGATGTCCTTCTACGAGCAGTACTTC.

V gene TRBV5-4 combines with J gene TRBJ2-5; D is perhaps TRBD2 (7 bases). Trimming removed 7 bases from V and 4 bases from J, with 20 bases in between. The CDR3 length is 15 residues. Germline CDR1 reads SGHNT; CDR2 reads YYREEE (reference sequence). The CDR3 loop reads CASGGGGHRGETQYF. The DNA of the CDR3 is TGTGCCAGCGGGGGAGGGGGGCATCGCGGAGAGACCCAGTACTTC.

The chain combines TRBV19 with TRBJ1-5; D remains ambiguous. Trimming cost V 0 bases and J 0 bases, with 12 bases left between them. There are 17 residues in the CDR3. Germline values: CDR1 LNHDA, CDR2 SQIVND (reference sequence). The CDR3 nucleotides are TGTGCCAGTAGTATAGACGAGGCAGCTAATAGCAATCAGCCCCAGCATTTT. This encodes CASSIDEAANSNQPQHF.

The chain combines TRBV6-5 with TRBJ2-4; 7 bases line up with TRBD1. The CDR3 is made up of 14 amino acids. Germline-derived CDR1 and CDR2 are MNHEY and SVGAGI. V was clipped by 5 bases and J by 4 bases; unmatched bases: 5. CDR3 residues: CASSPGDRKNIQYF. The DNA for the CDR3 is TGTGCCAGCAGTCCCGGGGACAGAAAAAACATTCAGTACTTC.

This clone was detected only once. The chain combines TRBV10-3 with TRBJ2-7, with TRBD2 identical over 13 bases. After removal of 10 bases from V and 2 bases from J, the junction contained 11 bases not matched to a gene. This CDR3 comprises 16 residues. CDR1 and CDR2 from the germline V gene are ENHRY and SYGVKD. CDR3: CATKPGTSGETYEQYF. CDR3 DNA sequence: TGTGCCACCAAGCCGGGGACTAGCGGGGAAACCTACGAGCAGTACTTC.

The chain uses TRBV27 and TRBJ2-1, with a weak D call TRBD1 (6 bases). Germline V gene sequence: CDR1 MNHEY, CDR2 SMNVEV (reference sequence). V lost 9 bases to trimming and J lost 8 bases, with 11 bases between them. This CDR3 spans 11 amino acids. CDR3 nucleotide sequence: TGTGCCAGGGGGGCGGTCCATGAGCAGTTCTTC. Translating gives CARGAVHEQFF.

CDR3 in DNA: TGTGCCATCAGTGATCCTCTAGGAGGCGGGAGGACCGTCCGATTCACAGATACGCAGTATTTT. Translation gives CAISDPLGGGRTVRFTDTQYF. The chain has TRBV10-3 and TRBJ2-3; 8 bases are a match to TRBD2. Germline V gives CDR1 ENHRY, CDR2 SYGVKD. With 3 bases clipped from V and 2 bases from J, the junction kept 22 bases outside the gene matches. CDR3 size: 21 residues.

This clone was detected once. J is TRBJ1-4 and V is TRBV7-2, with D possibly TRBD1 on 5 matching bases. The CDR3 length is 15 residues. Germline V gene lookup returns CDR1 SGHTA and CDR2 FQGNSA. The V end was cut by 1 base, the J end by 3 bases, with 9 bases between. CDR3 DNA: TGTGCCAGCAGCTTAGTGGGGGGGGCTAATGAAAAACTGTTTTTT. This translates into CASSLVGGANEKLFF.

For the CDR3, the DNA is TGTGCCACCCAGGGGGGTCGGACTGAAGCTTTCTTT. Its protein product is CATQGGRTEAFF. The rearrangement links TRBV7-9 to TRBJ1-1; 7 bases match TRBD1. Germline CDR1 SEHNR, CDR2 FQNEAQ (reference sequence). The CDR3 runs 12 residues. V lost 10 bases and J lost 5; bases outside the gene matches: 7.

The genes are TRBV3-1 (or the pseudogene TRBV3-2) and TRBJ1-6; no clear D. This CDR3 spans 18 amino acids. V was clipped by 0 bases and J by 0 bases, with 12 bases between them. The germline V gene has CDR1 LGHDT and CDR2 YNNKEL (reference sequence). CDR3 sequence (DNA): TGTGCCAGCAGCCAAGACCTACTCGGCGGCTCCTATAATTCACCCCTCCACTTT. Translation gives CASSQDLLGGSYNSPLHF.

The genes are TRBV5-1 and TRBJ2-5, with TRBD1 identical over 10 bases. The germline gives CDR1 SGHRS, CDR2 YFSETQ. This CDR3 is 15 amino acids long. J lost 0 bases, V lost 4 bases, and 3 bases had no gene match. CDR3 coding DNA: TGCGCCAGCAGCCCGGGACAGGGGAACCAAGAGACCCAGTACTTC. Translation: CASSPGQGNQETQYF.

In this sample, this clone turned up many times. The chain carries TRBV2 and TRBJ1-2; D might be TRBD1 (6 bases). Germline V CDR1 and CDR2: SNHLY, FYNNEI. Trimming took 7 bases from V and 3 from J, leaving 12 bases between them. This CDR3 comprises 13 residues. CDR3 sequence (DNA): TGTGCCAGCACACAGGGCAGAGACTATGGCTACACCTTC. It codes for CASTQGRDYGYTF.